This TCR beta chain was identified in a study of blood T cells in healthy people across ages. Combining a sample-barcoded 5' primer with a J-beta primer mix, a second PCR ran for 7 to 11 cycles. TCRdb fed the 5' RACE reads into MiXCR, producing one record per CDR3 protein. The sample has approximately 800,000 distinct CDR3 sequences, around a quarter seen once. Germline values: CDR1 SNHLY, CDR2 FYNNEI. The CDR3 consists of 12 residues. V was clipped by 6 bases and J by 10 bases, with 16 bases between them. In addition, the sample was reused for a study of T cells of mothers and their children.

The sequenced sample consisted of blood. The origin of this receptor is a boy younger than 18 in good health. The V gene is TRBV2, the J gene TRBJ2-7; possibly TRBD2 for D (6 bases). CDR3 sequence: CASSDMVAGQYF. Written as DNA, the CDR3 is TGTGCCAGCAGCGATATGGTCGCGGGACAGTACTTC.